What follows are 18 T cell receptor beta chains derived from one specimen sequenced in a study of somatic mutations in cytotoxic T cells in rheumatoid arthritis (dated by TCRdb to the late 2010s). Library preparation employed the immunoSEQ multiplex PCR assay. TCRdb took over this immuneACCESS table, retaining in-frame rearrangements with V and J assigned. Such tables are incomplete; in checked studies, under half of the missing clones stem from an unresolved V gene, and the remainder is unexplained. The sample data list about 20,000 clones, and about 82% of these were observed just once. Of the sample, approximately 19% falls within the top ten clones. Sequenced material: CD8+ T cells sorted from blood. The receptors derive from a woman in her forties or fifties in good health.

The V call is TRBV10-2, the J call TRBJ2-7; 7 nucleotides align to TRBD1. CDR3 size: 13 residues. Unmatched junction bases numbered 2, after V lost 3 bases and J lost 3 bases. From germline, CDR1 is WSHSY and CDR2 SAAADI. This CDR3 reads CASSDGTDYEQYF. The CDR3 DNA reads as TGCGCCAGCAGTGACGGGACAGACTACGAGCAGTACTTC.

The CDR3 loop reads CASSLAQGPLTDTQYF. The CDR3 bases are TGTGCCAGCAGCTTAGCTCAGGGGCCTCTCACAGATACGCAGTATTTT. The chain carries TRBV7-9 and TRBJ2-3; tentatively, D is TRBD1 (6 bases). V lost 0 bases and J lost 2, with 12 bases in between. The germline gives CDR1 SEHNR, CDR2 FQNEAQ (reference sequence). The CDR3 consists of 16 residues.

This chain joins TRBV2 and TRBJ2-7; 8 nucleotides align to TRBD1. Germline CDR1 is SNHLY and CDR2 is FYNNEI. The CDR3 covers 13 residues. Trimming took 5 bases from V and 3 from J; bases not matched to a gene: 3. The CDR3 DNA follows: TGTGCCAGCAGTCCGGGACAGGACTACGAGCAGTACGTC. Protein sequence: CASSPGQDYEQYV.

The chain recombines TRBV5-1 with TRBJ2-6; no firm D call. Germline CDR1 and CDR2: SGHRS and YFSETQ. Trimming shortened V by 0 bases and J by 4 bases, and 8 bases separated the two germline ends. The CDR3 is 15 amino acids. The DNA of the CDR3 is TGCGCCAGCAGCTTGGTCTTCGGAGGGGCCAACGTCCTGACTTTC. It translates to CASSLVFGGANVLTF. Full variable domain (outside the CDR3, taken from reference TRBV5-1 and TRBJ2-6): KAGVTQTPRYLIKTRGQQVTLSCSPISGHRSVSWYQQTPGQGLQFLFEYFSETQRNKGNFPGRFSGRQFSNSRSEMNVSTLELGDSALYLCASSLVFGGANVLTFGAGSRLTVL.

Regarding this clone: A read error is likely, as this CDR3 ends without the conserved phenylalanine or tryptophan. The J gene is TRBJ1-2, the V gene TRBV5-4, with D hard to call. Trimming left V 0 bases short and J 2 bases short, with 8 bases between. Germline values: CDR1 SGHNT, CDR2 YYREEE (reference sequence). This CDR3 contains 14 residues. The CDR3 bases are TGTGCCAGCAGCTTGGGTGCGGTCAACTATGGCTACACCCTC. Amino acids: CASSLGAVNYGYTL.

V is TRBV29-1 and J is TRBJ2-3, with D tentatively TRBD1 (5 bases). Trimming shortened V by 2 bases and J by 4 bases, and 13 bases separated the two germline ends. The CDR3 is made up of 14 amino acids. In germline, CDR1 is SQVTM, CDR2 ANQGSEA. The CDR3 sequence: CSVELAGLADTQYF. CDR3 in DNA: TGCAGCGTTGAACTGGCAGGGCTGGCAGATACGCAGTATTTT.

The V call is TRBV25-1, the J call TRBJ1-4, with D uncertain. Trimming shortened V by 2 bases and J by 8 bases, and 15 bases separated the two germline ends. There are 15 residues in the CDR3. Germline lookup yields CDR1 MGHDK and CDR2 SYGVNS. For the CDR3, the DNA is TGTGCCAGCAGTGAAATCATCCCCTTAGGGGAAAAACTGTTTTTT. This encodes CASSEIIPLGEKLFF.

CDR3 sequence: CASSLGTLNTEAFF. CDR3 in DNA: TGTGCCAGCAGCTTAGGGACATTAAACACTGAAGCTTTCTTT. The genes are TRBV13 and TRBJ1-1; D unclear. With 0 bases removed from V and 2 bases from J, the gap between germline ends came to 7 bases. Germline CDR1 reads PRHDT; CDR2 reads FYEKMQ (reference sequence). CDR3 size: 14 residues.

The chain combines TRBV15 with TRBJ2-1, with TRBD1 matching 7 bases. The CDR3 has 16 residues. CDR1 LNHNV and CDR2 YYDKDF come from the germline V gene (reference sequence). J was trimmed by 4 bases and V by 3 bases; bases with no gene match: 9. The CDR3 coding sequence is TGTGCCACCAGCAGGGGGGCCGGGACAGTGTACAATGAGCAGTTCTTC. It codes for CATSRGAGTVYNEQFF.

The chain links TRBV7-9 to TRBJ1-3; no reliable D call. The CDR3 covers 11 residues. V dropped 3 bases and J dropped 4 bases, with 1 base sitting between them. Looked up from germline, CDR1 is SEHNR and CDR2 is FQNEAQ (reference sequence). The CDR3 loop reads CASSLGNTIYF. The CDR3 DNA follows: TGTGCCAGCAGCTTGGGAAACACCATATATTTT.

J is TRBJ2-3 and V is TRBV14; the D is unclear. Per germline, CDR1 SGHDN and CDR2 FVKESK. There are 15 residues in the CDR3. Trimming pared 4 bases from V and 2 bases from J, leaving 13 bases between. CDR3: CASSPRTLPTDTQYF. The CDR3 region has the DNA TGTGCCAGCAGCCCACGGACCCTCCCCACAGATACGCAGTATTTT.

The chain links TRBV29-1 to TRBJ2-5; possible D gene TRBD2, 5 bases. The V end lost 6 bases, the J end lost 4 bases, and 6 bases lay between the germline ends. The germline V gene has CDR1 SQVTM and CDR2 ANQGSEA. The CDR3 totals 10 residues. CDR3 in amino acids: CSVGVETQYF. Here the CDR3 DNA reads TGCAGCGTGGGAGTAGAGACCCAGTACTTC.

The chain has TRBV2 and TRBJ1-2; D uncertain. This CDR3 spans 14 amino acids. Germline CDR1 SNHLY, CDR2 FYNNEI. Trimming shortened V by 1 base and J by 0 bases, and 6 bases separated the two germline ends. The CDR3 bases are TGTGCCAGCAGTGAAGTCAGCCCTAACTATGGCTACACCTTC. Protein: CASSEVSPNYGYTF.

This chain joins TRBV27 and TRBJ1-2; unclear D gene. The CDR3 is 13 amino acids. The V gene lost 5 bases and the J gene lost 2 bases, with 9 bases spanning the gap. From germline, CDR1 is MNHEY and CDR2 SMNVEV (reference sequence). This CDR3 reads CASSVKGNYGYTF. For the CDR3, the DNA is TGTGCCAGCAGTGTGAAGGGAAACTATGGCTACACCTTC.

The count of this clone is one. V gene TRBV6-1 combines with J gene TRBJ2-1, with D tentatively TRBD2 (6 bases). The CDR3 totals 15 residues. The germline V gene has CDR1 MNHNS and CDR2 SASEGT. The V end was cut by 0 bases, the J end by 0 bases, with 6 bases between. The CDR3 region is CASSEAGGSYNEQFF. The DNA of the CDR3 is TGTGCCAGCAGTGAAGCGGGGGGCTCCTACAATGAGCAGTTCTTC.

The rearrangement uses TRBV19 and TRBJ1-5; D is unresolved. V was cut by 2 bases and J by 3 bases, with 11 bases left in between. CDR3 length: 15 amino acids. Germline-derived CDR1 and CDR2 are LNHDA and SQIVND (reference sequence). In DNA form, the CDR3 reads TGTGCCAGTAGTATAAAGTCAGCTTCCAATCAGCCCCAGCATTTT. Protein: CASSIKSASNQPQHF.

This clone is a singleton in its sample. This chain connects TRBV7-6 to TRBJ2-6; unclear D gene. The CDR3 is 18 amino acids. The V gene lost 0 bases and the J gene lost 0 bases, with 12 bases spanning the gap. CDR1 and CDR2 (germline): SGHVS, FNYEAQ. The CDR3 loop reads CASSLAVSSLSGANVLTF. The CDR3 region has the DNA TGTGCCAGCAGCTTAGCGGTCAGCTCCCTCTCTGGGGCCAACGTCCTGACTTTC.

The V gene is TRBV25-1, the J gene TRBJ2-7, with 14 bases fitting TRBD2. J was trimmed by 1 base and V by 8 bases; bases with no gene match: 7. The CDR3 totals 16 residues. Germline-derived CDR1 and CDR2 are MGHDK and SYGVNS. CDR3 in DNA: TGTGCCAGCTTGGGACTAGCGGGGGAGGGGTCCTACGAGCAGTACGTC. Protein product: CASLGLAGEGSYEQYV.